What follows are 15 T cell receptor beta chains derived from one specimen sequenced in a study of blood T cell repertoires in COVID-19. The table came from immunoSEQ multiplex PCR; TCRdb's copy has only in-frame clones and leaves some out. Altogether about 83,000 clones are present, about 70% being singletons, with the ten largest covering about 20%. The sample comprised peripheral blood. The receptors originated from a woman aged 80 or over with active or convalescent COVID-19.

The V and J genes are TRBV7-2 and TRBJ1-1, with no clear D. Trimming pared 1 base from V and 1 base from J, leaving 7 bases between. This CDR3 has 14 amino acids. The germline V gene has CDR1 SGHTA and CDR2 FQGNSA. The CDR3 sequence: CASSLVPENTEAFF. The CDR3 DNA sequence: TGTGCCAGCAGCTTAGTACCAGAGAACACTGAAGCTTTCTTT. Using reference TRBV7-2 and TRBJ1-1 for the parts outside the CDR3, the full variable domain is GAGVSQSPSNKVTEKGKDVELRCDPISGHTALYWYRQSLGQGLEFLIYFQGNSAPDKSGLPSDRFSAERTGGSVSTLTIQRTQQEDSAVYLCASSLVPENTEAFFGQGTRLTVV.

The chain combines TRBV5-6 with TRBJ2-4; 11 nucleotides line up with TRBD1. V was clipped by 1 base and J by 3 bases; unmatched bases: 6. CDR3 length: 17 amino acids. The V gene's germline CDR1 is SGHDT and CDR2 YYEEEE. The chain's CDR3 is CASSLLGTGGVKNIQYF. CDR3 coding DNA: TGTGCCAGCAGCTTGCTCGGGACAGGGGGGGTCAAAAACATTCAGTACTTC.

This clone was seen once. The rearrangement uses TRBV30 and TRBJ1-1; no clear D gene. This CDR3 is built from 11 residues. V lost 3 bases and J 10 bases, leaving 12 bases between the germline ends. CDR1 and CDR2 (germline): GTSNPN, SVGIG (reference sequence). The CDR3 bases are TGTGCCTGGAGCACTAATCTCGGAGCTTTCTTT. Its translation is CAWSTNLGAFF.

The chain is built from TRBV6-5 and TRBJ2-2, with a possible D match to TRBD2 (6 bases). This CDR3 region has 15 residues. V was clipped by 2 bases and J by 5 bases, with 12 bases between them. Germline CDR1 reads MNHEY; CDR2 reads SVGAGI. The CDR3 region has the DNA TGTGCCAGCAGTTACGGGACTCTCTCGACCGGGGAGCTGTTTTTT. Translation: CASSYGTLSTGELFF.

The count of this clone is one. This sequence joins TRBV5-6 and TRBJ2-7; a weak D match, TRBD1 (6 bases). This CDR3 is 14 amino acids long. The V and J ends lost 0 bases and 2 bases respectively, with 9 bases between them. Looked up from germline, CDR1 is SGHDT and CDR2 is YYEEEE. CDR3 sequence (DNA): TGTGCCAGCAGCTTGGTCAACAGGGCCTACGAGCAGTACTTC. Translation gives CASSLVNRAYEQYF.

The chain joins TRBV21-1 to TRBJ2-2; the table assigns TRBD2, which was not confirmed against the DNA. TRBV21-1 is a pseudogene. The CDR3 spans 18 residues. CDR3: CASSKGLAGGPSTGELFF. CDR3 bases: TGTGCCAGCAGCAAAGGACTAGCGGGGGGGCCTAGCACCGGGGAGCTGTTTTTT.

The J gene is TRBJ2-2, the V gene TRBV19; weak D call: TRBD1 (6 bases). The V gene's germline CDR1 is LNHDA and CDR2 SQIVND (reference sequence). V was shortened by 1 base and J by 3 bases, with 6 bases between the two germline ends. CDR3 length: 14 residues. The CDR3 DNA is TGTGCCAGTAGTATAGCAGGGGACACCGGGGAGCTGTTTTTT. Its translation is CASSIAGDTGELFF. The full variable domain, rest sourced from reference TRBV19 and TRBJ2-2, is DGGITQSPKYLFRKEGQNVTLSCEQNLNHDAMYWYRQDPGQGLRLIYYSQIVNDFQKGDIAEGYSVSREKKESFPLTVTSAQKNPTAFYLCASSIAGDTGELFFGEGSRLTVL.

V is TRBV14 and J is TRBJ2-7; no firm D call. Germline V lookup: CDR1 SGHDN, CDR2 FVKESK. The CDR3 spans 15 residues. V was clipped by 0 bases and J by 1 base, with 10 bases between them. CDR3: CASSQDPARSYEQYF. DNA of the CDR3: TGTGCCAGCAGCCAAGACCCCGCGAGATCCTACGAGCAGTACTTC.

This chain links TRBV6-5 with TRBJ2-1, with 7 nucleotides matching TRBD2. The germline CDR1 and CDR2 sequences are MNHEY and SVGAGI. Trimming cost V 2 bases and J 8 bases; bases outside gene matches: 12. This CDR3 comprises 16 residues. The CDR3 is CASSYPGRGGRDEQFF. As DNA, the CDR3 is TGTGCCAGCAGTTACCCCGGTCGCGGGGGTAGGGATGAGCAGTTCTTC.

The V and J genes are TRBV27 and TRBJ1-3, with 9 bases fitting TRBD1. The CDR3 is 16 amino acids. With 4 bases clipped from V and 3 bases from J, the junction kept 7 bases outside the gene matches. Germline V gene sequence: CDR1 MNHEY, CDR2 SMNVEV (reference sequence). CDR3 sequence reads: CASSYYGTGYGNTIYF. CDR3 coding DNA: TGTGCCAGCAGTTACTACGGGACAGGGTATGGAAACACCATATATTTT.

The chain joins TRBV7-6 to TRBJ2-3; TRBD1 matches at 9 bases. Germline values: CDR1 SGHVS, CDR2 FNYEAQ. This CDR3 is built from 14 residues. J was trimmed by 8 bases and V by 10 bases; bases with no gene match: 13. The CDR3 loop is CATIETGGSGTQYF. The CDR3 DNA sequence: TGTGCCACAATAGAGACAGGGGGGTCTGGTACGCAGTATTTT. Looking up the rest from reference TRBV7-6 and TRBJ2-3 gives the full variable domain: GAGVSQSPRYKVTKRGQDVALRCDPISGHVSLYWYRQALGQGPEFLTYFNYEAQQDKSGLPNDRFSAERPEGSISTLTIQRTEQRDSAMYRCATIETGGSGTQYFGPGTRLTVL.

This clone has more than one count but fewer than ten. The chain couples TRBV7-2 to TRBJ1-2; tentative D call: TRBD1 (6 bases). The germline gives CDR1 SGHTA, CDR2 FQGNSA. Trimming took off 6 bases at V and 5 bases at J, with 10 bases between the two ends. This CDR3 is built from 12 residues. CDR3 DNA sequence: TGTGCCAGCAGGGGGGCTGGTTATGGCTACACCTTC. Encoded protein: CASRGAGYGYTF.

This clone was seen once. The genes are TRBV6-2 or TRBV6-3 and TRBJ1-5; TRBD1 is a possible D gene (5 bases). Between the trimmed V and J ends, which lost 6 bases and 5 bases, there was a span of 14 bases. Germline CDR1 is MNHEY and CDR2 is SVGEGT. The CDR3 length is 14 residues. The CDR3 protein is CASSRTPEHQPQHF. CDR3 sequence (DNA): TGTGCCAGCAGCCGGACACCCGAACATCAGCCCCAGCATTTT.

This chain joins TRBV6-2 or TRBV6-3 and TRBJ2-2; 12 nucleotides align to TRBD1. The germline gives CDR1 MNHEY, CDR2 SVGEGT. The CDR3 totals 15 residues. V lost 6 bases, J lost 5 bases, and 4 bases stayed unmatched. The CDR3 nucleotides read TGTGCCAGCAGCCTGGGACAGGGGGCAACCGGGGAGCTGTTTTTT. Translating gives CASSLGQGATGELFF.

This chain joins TRBV6-5 and TRBJ1-5; no clear D. CDR3 length: 13 amino acids. Trimming took off 0 bases at V and 6 bases at J, with 6 bases between the two ends. Germline V gene lookup returns CDR1 MNHEY and CDR2 SVGAGI. CDR3 loop: CASSYSAFQPQHF. The CDR3 DNA is TGTGCCAGCAGTTACTCAGCTTTTCAGCCCCAGCATTTT.